A single sample gave rise to the 18 T cell receptor beta chains below, sequenced in a study of shared clonotypes between healthy human individuals. Profiling relied on immunoSEQ multiplex PCR, and the TCRdb table lists in-frame clones only, not all of them. The sample records 2 million to 3 million clones, 80% to 95% being singletons. The sequenced sample consisted of naive CD4+ T cells from PBMCs. Subset in this sample: CD45RA+ positively selected. Receptors were obtained from a man younger than 35 in good health. Some clones in this sample may be carry-over from other donors' samples.

The J gene is TRBJ1-2, the V gene TRBV6-1; TRBD1 is a possible D gene (5 bases). Germline V CDR1 and CDR2: MNHNS, SASEGT. This CDR3 contains 13 residues. V was trimmed by 1 base and J by 8 bases, leaving 11 bases between them. The CDR3 here is CASSEGGWVGYTF. The CDR3, as DNA: TGTGCCAGCAGTGAAGGGGGGTGGGTCGGCTACACCTTC.

The rearrangement uses TRBV6-1 and TRBJ1-5; D is perhaps TRBD1 (6 bases). The CDR3 length is 15 residues. The ends were cut back, 6 bases at V and 0 bases at J, with 12 bases in the middle. Germline V gene lookup returns CDR1 MNHNS and CDR2 SASEGT. This chain's CDR3 is CASSFGQYSNQPQHF. The CDR3 DNA sequence: TGTGCCAGCAGCTTCGGACAGTATAGCAATCAGCCCCAGCATTTT.

In the case of this clone: Other DNA sequences in this sample translate to the same CDR3. J is TRBJ2-1 and V is TRBV5-1; TRBD2 aligns across 8 bases. J lost 3 bases, V lost 0 bases, and 2 bases had no gene match. The germline V gene encodes CDR1 SGHRS and CDR2 YFSETQ. The CDR3 covers 15 residues. The CDR3 DNA is TGCGCCAGCAGCTTGGTAGCGGGATTCTACAATGAGCAGTTCTTC. This encodes CASSLVAGFYNEQFF. The full variable domain, rest sourced from reference TRBV5-1 and TRBJ2-1, is KAGVTQTPRYLIKTRGQQVTLSCSPISGHRSVSWYQQTPGQGLQFLFEYFSETQRNKGNFPGRFSGRQFSNSRSEMNVSTLELGDSALYLCASSLVAGFYNEQFFGPGTRLTVL.

The rearrangement links TRBV5-1 to TRBJ2-6, with D perhaps TRBD1 or TRBD2 (5 bases each). The CDR3 runs 19 residues. From germline, CDR1 is SGHRS and CDR2 YFSETQ. The germline V and J ends were trimmed by 1 base and 1 base, with 18 bases remaining between them. The CDR3 bases are TGCGCCAGCAGCTTGTTGTATGGGGGATCGTTATCTGGGGCCAACGTCCTGACTTTC. Residues: CASSLLYGGSLSGANVLTF.

This rearrangement joins TRBV5-1 to TRBJ2-2; D remains ambiguous. CDR1 SGHRS and CDR2 YFSETQ come from the germline V gene. V lost 0 bases and J lost 0, with 9 bases in between. This CDR3 is built from 16 residues. The CDR3 sequence: CASSLEGRANTGELFF. In DNA, the CDR3 is TGCGCCAGCAGCTTGGAGGGTAGGGCGAACACCGGGGAGCTGTTTTTT.

This rearrangement joins TRBV4-2 to TRBJ2-6, with unresolved D. The V gene's germline CDR1 is LGHNA and CDR2 YNFKEQ. V gave up 1 base and J gave up 0 bases, with 19 bases separating them. The CDR3 runs to 20 residues. The CDR3 here is CASSQVSLGSAYSGANVLTF. CDR3 nucleotide sequence: TGTGCCAGCAGCCAAGTAAGTTTGGGCAGTGCCTACTCTGGGGCCAACGTCCTGACTTTC.

A note on this clone: Other DNA sequences in the sample encode the same CDR3. The CDR3 region is CASSLGSGYSPLHF. CDR3 nucleotides: TGTGCCAGCAGCTTAGGATCAGGGTATTCACCCCTCCACTTT. The chain links TRBV11-2 to TRBJ1-6, with D possibly matching TRBD1 (5 bases). Germline lookup yields CDR1 SGHAT and CDR2 FQNNGV. Trimming pared 1 base from V and 8 bases from J, leaving 9 bases between. The CDR3 runs to 14 residues.

The rearrangement joins TRBV5-1 to TRBJ2-7, with D perhaps given as TRBD1 or TRBD2 (7 bases each). This CDR3 spans 14 amino acids. Germline CDR1 SGHRS, CDR2 YFSETQ. The V gene lost 4 bases and the J gene lost 5 bases, with 16 bases spanning the gap. The CDR3 reads CASSPNAGGDEQYF. The CDR3, as DNA: TGCGCCAGCAGCCCAAACGCAGGGGGGGACGAGCAGTACTTC.

The chain has TRBV6-5 and TRBJ1-1; 8 bases agree with TRBD1. V gave up 6 bases and J gave up 0 bases; unmatched junction bases: 6. Per the germline V gene, CDR1 is MNHEY and CDR2 is SVGAGI. There are 15 residues in the CDR3. The CDR3 here is CASSRGRGLNTEAFF. The CDR3 nucleotides are TGTGCCAGCAGCCGGGGCAGGGGGCTGAACACTGAAGCTTTCTTT.

Points on this clone: This CDR3 is also generated by other DNA sequences in the sample. The CDR3 region is CASSLVQSTDTQYF. The CDR3 DNA is TGTGCCAGCAGCTTAGTCCAGAGCACAGATACGCAGTATTTT. V gene TRBV7-9 combines with J gene TRBJ2-3; D is undetermined. Germline V gene lookup returns CDR1 SEHNR and CDR2 FQNEAQ (reference sequence). The V end was cut by 1 base, the J end by 0 bases, with 5 bases between. This CDR3 is 14 amino acids long.

This chain links TRBV11-2 with TRBJ2-1; no clear D gene. The V and J ends lost 4 bases and 3 bases respectively, with 10 bases between them. The CDR3 sequence is 14 residues long. In germline, CDR1 is SGHAT, CDR2 FQNNGV. In DNA, the CDR3 is TGTGCCAGCAGCTCGCGGATTAGCTACAATGAGCAGTTCTTC. The encoded protein is CASSSRISYNEQFF.

On this clone: This CDR3 is also generated by other DNA sequences in the sample. The genes are TRBV5-1 and TRBJ2-7; D not certain. Germline V lookup: CDR1 SGHRS, CDR2 YFSETQ. V dropped 0 bases and J dropped 4 bases, with 8 bases sitting between them. This CDR3 has 13 amino acids. The CDR3 loop reads CASSLGTVYEQYF. The CDR3 nucleotides are TGCGCCAGCAGCTTGGGTACAGTTTACGAGCAGTACTTC.

This rearrangement joins TRBV14 to TRBJ2-7; D is unclear. Germline V gene sequence: CDR1 SGHDN, CDR2 FVKESK. The V end was cut by 1 base, the J end by 2 bases, with 12 bases between. This CDR3 is 15 amino acids long. DNA of the CDR3: TGTGCCAGCAGCCAAGTCGGGCAGGCCCCCTACGAGCAGTACTTC. It encodes CASSQVGQAPYEQYF. Complete variable domain (other parts from reference TRBV14 and TRBJ2-7): EAGVTQFPSHSVIEKGQTVTLRCDPISGHDNLYWYRRVMGKEIKFLLHFVKESKQDESGMPNNRFLAERTGGTYSTLKVQPAELEDSGVYFCASSQVGQAPYEQYFGPGTRLTVT.

The chain has TRBV18 and TRBJ2-7; D call uncertain. Trimming took 3 bases from V and 0 from J, leaving 12 bases between them. Germline V gene sequence: CDR1 KGHSH, CDR2 LQKENI. The CDR3 runs to 15 residues. The CDR3 is CASSPNSGASYEQYF. DNA for the CDR3: TGTGCCAGCTCACCGAATTCTGGCGCCTCCTACGAGCAGTACTTC. Drawing the rest from reference TRBV18 and TRBJ2-7, the complete variable domain is NAGVMQNPRHLVRRRGQEARLRCSPMKGHSHVYWYRQLPEEGLKFMVYLQKENIIDESGMPKERFSAEFPKEGPSILRIQQVVRGDSAAYFCASSPNSGASYEQYFGPGTRLTVT.

The V gene is TRBV9, the J gene TRBJ1-4; perhaps TRBD1 as D (5 bases). The CDR3 runs to 15 residues. CDR1 and CDR2 (germline): SGDLS, YYNGEE. The V and J ends lost 4 bases and 8 bases respectively, with 18 bases between them. The CDR3 sequence is CASSPGGTGSEKLFF. The DNA of the CDR3 is TGTGCCAGCAGCCCCGGGGGAACGGGGTCCGAAAAACTGTTTTTT.

The V gene is TRBV15, the J gene TRBJ2-7; 7 bases fit TRBD1. Germline V lookup: CDR1 LNHNV, CDR2 YYDKDF (reference sequence). CDR3 length: 13 residues. J was trimmed by 2 bases and V by 2 bases; bases with no gene match: 0. CDR3 DNA sequence: TGTGCCACCAGCAGAAGGGGGCCCTACGAGCAGTACTTC. Translated: CATSRRGPYEQYF.

The rearrangement uses TRBV5-1 and TRBJ2-2; TRBD1 matches 7 bases. The CDR3 sequence is 16 residues long. The germline V gene has CDR1 SGHRS and CDR2 YFSETQ. J gave up 5 bases and V 4 bases, and 11 bases lay outside the gene matches. The CDR3 DNA is TGCGCCAGCAGCCCCCGGGGCAACAGGGGTACCGGGGAGCTGTTTTTT. Its protein is CASSPRGNRGTGELFF.

CDR3 sequence (DNA): TGTGCCAGCAGTTACTCTAGAGACAGGGACTCCTATGGCTACACCTTC. Translating it yields CASSYSRDRDSYGYTF. The V and J genes are TRBV6-6 and TRBJ1-2; TRBD1 matches 7 bases. Trimming took 0 bases from V and 4 from J; bases not matched to a gene: 8. Germline CDR1 and CDR2: MNHNY and SVGAGI (reference sequence). This CDR3 spans 16 amino acids.